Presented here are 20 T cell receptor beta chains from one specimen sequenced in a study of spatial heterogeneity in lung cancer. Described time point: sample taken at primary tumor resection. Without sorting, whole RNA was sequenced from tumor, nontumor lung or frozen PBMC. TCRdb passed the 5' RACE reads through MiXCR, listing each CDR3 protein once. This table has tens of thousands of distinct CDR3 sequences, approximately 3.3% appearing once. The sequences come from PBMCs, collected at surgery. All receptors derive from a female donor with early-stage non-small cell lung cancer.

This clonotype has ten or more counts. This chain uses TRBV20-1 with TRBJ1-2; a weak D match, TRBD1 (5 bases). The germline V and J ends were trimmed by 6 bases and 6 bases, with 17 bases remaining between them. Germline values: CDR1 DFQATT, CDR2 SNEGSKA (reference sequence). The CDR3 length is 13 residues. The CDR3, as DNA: TGCAGTGCGGGGGACGCGGGAAGGAATGGCTACACCTTC. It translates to CSAGDAGRNGYTF.

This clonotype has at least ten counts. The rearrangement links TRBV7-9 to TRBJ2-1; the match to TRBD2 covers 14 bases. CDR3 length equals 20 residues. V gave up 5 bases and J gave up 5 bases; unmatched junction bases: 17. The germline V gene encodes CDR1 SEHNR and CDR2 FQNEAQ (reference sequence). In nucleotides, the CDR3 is TGTGCCAGCAGCGAGATTATAAGGGTATCGGGACTAGCGGGAGACAATGAGCAGTTCTTC. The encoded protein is CASSEIIRVSGLAGDNEQFF.

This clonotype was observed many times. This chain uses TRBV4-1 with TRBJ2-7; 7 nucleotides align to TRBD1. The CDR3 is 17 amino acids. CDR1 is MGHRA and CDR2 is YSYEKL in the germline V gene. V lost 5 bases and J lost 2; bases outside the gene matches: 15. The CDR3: CASSSHGWGTDPYEQYF. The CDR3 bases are TGCGCCAGCAGCTCCCACGGGTGGGGGACAGATCCCTACGAGCAGTACTTC.

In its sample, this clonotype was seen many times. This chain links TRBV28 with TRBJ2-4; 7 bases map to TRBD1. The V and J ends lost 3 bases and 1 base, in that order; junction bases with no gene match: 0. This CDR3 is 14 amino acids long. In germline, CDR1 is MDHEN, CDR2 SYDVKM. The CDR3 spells CASSLTGAKNIQYF. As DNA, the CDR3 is TGTGCCAGCAGTTTGACAGGGGCCAAAAACATTCAGTACTTC.

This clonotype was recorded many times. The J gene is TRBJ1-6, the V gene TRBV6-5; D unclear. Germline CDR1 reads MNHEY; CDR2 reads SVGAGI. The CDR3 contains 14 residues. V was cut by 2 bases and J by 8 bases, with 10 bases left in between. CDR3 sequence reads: CASSYQPPYSPLHF. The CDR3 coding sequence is TGTGCCAGCAGTTACCAACCCCCCTATTCACCCCTCCACTTT.

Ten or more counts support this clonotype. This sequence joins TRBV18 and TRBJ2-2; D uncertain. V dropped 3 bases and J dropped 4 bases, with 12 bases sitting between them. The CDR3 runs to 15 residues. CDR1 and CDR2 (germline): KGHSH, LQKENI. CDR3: CASSPMDDATGELFF. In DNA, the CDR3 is TGTGCCAGCTCACCGATGGACGACGCCACCGGGGAGCTGTTTTTT.

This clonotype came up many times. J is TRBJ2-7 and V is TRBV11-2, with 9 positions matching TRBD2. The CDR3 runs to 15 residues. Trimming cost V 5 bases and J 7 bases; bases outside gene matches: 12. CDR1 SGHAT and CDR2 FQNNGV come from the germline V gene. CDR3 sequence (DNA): TGTGCCAGCAGCCCAACCTGGGGACTAGCCCAAGAGCAGTACTTC. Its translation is CASSPTWGLAQEQYF.

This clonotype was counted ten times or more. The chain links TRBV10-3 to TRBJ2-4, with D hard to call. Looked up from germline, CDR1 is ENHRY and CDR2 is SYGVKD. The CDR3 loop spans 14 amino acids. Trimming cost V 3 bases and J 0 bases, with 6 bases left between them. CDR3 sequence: CAISDRIAKNIQYF. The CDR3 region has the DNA TGTGCCATCAGTGACAGGATAGCCAAAAACATTCAGTACTTC.

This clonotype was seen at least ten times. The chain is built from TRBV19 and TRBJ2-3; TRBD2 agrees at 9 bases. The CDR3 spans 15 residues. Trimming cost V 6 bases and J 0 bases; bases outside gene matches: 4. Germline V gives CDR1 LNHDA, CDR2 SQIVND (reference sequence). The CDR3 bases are TGTGCCAGTAGCCTAGCGGGGAAAAGCACAGATACGCAGTATTTT. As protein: CASSLAGKSTDTQYF.

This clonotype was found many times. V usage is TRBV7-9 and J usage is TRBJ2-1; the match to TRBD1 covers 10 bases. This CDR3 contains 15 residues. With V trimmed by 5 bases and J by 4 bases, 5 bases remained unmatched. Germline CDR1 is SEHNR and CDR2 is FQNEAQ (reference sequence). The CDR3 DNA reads TGTGCCAGCAGCATTCGACAGGGGGCTTACAATGAGCAGTTCTTC. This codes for CASSIRQGAYNEQFF.

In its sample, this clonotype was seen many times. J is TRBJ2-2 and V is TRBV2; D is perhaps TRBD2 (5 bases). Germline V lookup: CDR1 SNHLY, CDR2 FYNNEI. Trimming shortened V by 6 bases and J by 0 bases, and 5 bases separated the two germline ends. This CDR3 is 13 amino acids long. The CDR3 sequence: CASSGTNTGELFF. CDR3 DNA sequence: TGTGCCAGCAGCGGGACGAACACCGGGGAGCTGTTTTTT.

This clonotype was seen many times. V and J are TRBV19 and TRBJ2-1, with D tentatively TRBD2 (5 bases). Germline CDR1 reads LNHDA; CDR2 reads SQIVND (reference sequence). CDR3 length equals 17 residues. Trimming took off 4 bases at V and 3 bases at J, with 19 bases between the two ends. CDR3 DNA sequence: TGTGCCAGTAGTAAGCCCCCTAGCAGTAGGGTCTACAATGAGCAGTTCTTC. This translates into CASSKPPSSRVYNEQFF.

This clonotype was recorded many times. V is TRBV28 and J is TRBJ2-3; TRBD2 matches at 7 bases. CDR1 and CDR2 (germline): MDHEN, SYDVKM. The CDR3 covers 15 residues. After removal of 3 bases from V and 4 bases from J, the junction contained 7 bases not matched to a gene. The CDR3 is CASSFAGVRADTQYF. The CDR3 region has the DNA TGTGCCAGCAGTTTCGCGGGAGTGAGGGCAGATACGCAGTATTTT. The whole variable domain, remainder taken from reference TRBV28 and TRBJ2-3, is DVKVTQSSRYLVKRTGEKVFLECVQDMDHENMFWYRQDPGLGLRLIYFSYDVKMKEKGDIPEGYSVSREKKERFSLILESASTNQTSMYLCASSFAGVRADTQYFGPGTRLTVL.

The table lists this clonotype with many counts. The CDR3 sequence is CASSQVGLQETQYF. CDR3 sequence (DNA): TGTGCCAGCAGCCAAGTGGGGTTACAAGAGACCCAGTACTTC. The gene calls are TRBV4-2 and TRBJ2-5; the D is unclear. The CDR3 is 14 residues long. CDR1 is LGHNA, CDR2 YNFKEQ, per germline. With 1 base removed from V and 2 bases from J, the gap between germline ends came to 8 bases.

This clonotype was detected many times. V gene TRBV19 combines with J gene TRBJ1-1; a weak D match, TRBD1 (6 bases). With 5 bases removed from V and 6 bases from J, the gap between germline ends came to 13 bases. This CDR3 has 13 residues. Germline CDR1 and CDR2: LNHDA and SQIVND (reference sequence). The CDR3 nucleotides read TGTGCCAGTAGTTCCAGGGGCGGACCTGAAGCTTTCTTT. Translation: CASSSRGGPEAFF.

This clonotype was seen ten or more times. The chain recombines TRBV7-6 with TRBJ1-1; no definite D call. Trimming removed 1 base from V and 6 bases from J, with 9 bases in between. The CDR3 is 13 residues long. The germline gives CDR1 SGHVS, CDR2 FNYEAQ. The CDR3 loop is CASSLGSIPEAFF. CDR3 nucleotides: TGTGCCAGCAGCTTAGGCAGTATCCCTGAAGCTTTCTTT.

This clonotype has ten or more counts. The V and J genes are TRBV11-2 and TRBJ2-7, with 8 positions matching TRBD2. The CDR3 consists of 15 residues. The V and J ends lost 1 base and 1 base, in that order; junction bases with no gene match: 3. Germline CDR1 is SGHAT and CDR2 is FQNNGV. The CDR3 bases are TGTGCCAGCAGCTTAGCGGGAGGGCAGTCCTACGAGCAGTACTTC. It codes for CASSLAGGQSYEQYF.

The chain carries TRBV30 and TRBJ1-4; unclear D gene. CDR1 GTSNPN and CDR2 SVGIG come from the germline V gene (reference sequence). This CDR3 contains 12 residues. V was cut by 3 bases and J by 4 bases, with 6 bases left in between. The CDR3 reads CAWRGNNEKLFF. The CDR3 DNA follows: TGTGCCTGGAGGGGGAATAATGAAAAACTGTTTTTT.

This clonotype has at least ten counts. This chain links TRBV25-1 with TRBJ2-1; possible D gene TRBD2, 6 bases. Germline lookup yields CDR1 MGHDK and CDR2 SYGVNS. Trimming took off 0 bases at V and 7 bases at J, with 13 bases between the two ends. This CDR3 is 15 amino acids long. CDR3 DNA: TGTGCCAGCAGTGAATACCGGGGGTCGGAAAATGAGCAGTTCTTC. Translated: CASSEYRGSENEQFF.

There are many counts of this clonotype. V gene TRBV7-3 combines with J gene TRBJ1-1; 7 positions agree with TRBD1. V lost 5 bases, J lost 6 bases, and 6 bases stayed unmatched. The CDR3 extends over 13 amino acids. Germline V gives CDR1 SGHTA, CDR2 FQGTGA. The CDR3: CASSQRQGSEAFF. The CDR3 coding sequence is TGTGCCAGCAGCCAGCGACAGGGTTCTGAAGCTTTCTTT.